Presented here are 23 T cell receptor beta chains from one specimen sequenced in a study of blood T cell repertoires in COVID-19. Using immunoSEQ multiplex PCR, the repertoire was profiled, and TCRdb retains in-frame clones only, with some absent. The table has under 150,000 clones, about 80% seen once; the top ten hold roughly 4.3%. Sequenced: peripheral blood. Every receptor here comes from a woman of 80 years or more with acute or convalescent COVID-19.

This clone was detected only a few times. The rearrangement links TRBV28 to TRBJ1-2; D gene ambiguous. Between the trimmed V and J ends, which lost 5 bases and 2 bases, there was a span of 6 bases. CDR3 length: 12 amino acids. Germline-derived CDR1 and CDR2 are MDHEN and SYDVKM. CDR3 nucleotide sequence: TGTGCCAGCAGTGGGCAGAACTATGGCTACACCTTC. Protein: CASSGQNYGYTF.

This clone came up once. The chain is built from TRBV5-1 and TRBJ2-7, with 8 bases lining up with TRBD1. Germline V gene data show CDR1 as SGHRS and CDR2 as YFSETQ. The CDR3 contains 16 residues. V gave up 5 bases and J gave up 0 bases; unmatched junction bases: 10. The CDR3, as DNA: TGCGCCAGCAGGCGTCATCCGGGACAGGCCTCCTACGAGCAGTACTTC. Amino acid sequence: CASRRHPGQASYEQYF.

The CDR3 DNA sequence: TGTGCCATCAGGGAGGACAGGATATATGGCTACACCTTC. This sequence encodes CAIREDRIYGYTF. The chain combines TRBV10-3 with TRBJ1-2, with 7 bases identical to TRBD1. The ends lost 6 bases at V and 5 bases at J; junction bases unmatched: 6. Germline CDR1 reads ENHRY; CDR2 reads SYGVKD. The CDR3 contains 13 residues.

This clone came up once. The chain recombines TRBV6-5 with TRBJ1-5; possible D gene TRBD1, 5 bases. V was trimmed by 8 bases and J by 9 bases, leaving 17 bases between them. CDR1 MNHEY and CDR2 SVGAGI come from the germline V gene. The CDR3 loop spans 13 amino acids. This CDR3 is CASGRGNASPQHF. CDR3 nucleotide sequence: TGTGCCAGCGGTAGGGGAAATGCATCGCCCCAGCATTTT.

The chain links TRBV19 to TRBJ2-1, with D perhaps matching TRBD2 (6 bases). Germline CDR1 is LNHDA and CDR2 is SQIVND (reference sequence). V was shortened by 2 bases and J by 0 bases, with 11 bases between the two germline ends. This CDR3 has 16 residues. DNA for the CDR3: TGTGCCAGTAGTATACGGGGGACGGACTCCTACAATGAGCAGTTCTTC. This sequence encodes CASSIRGTDSYNEQFF.

The rearrangement joins TRBV28 to TRBJ2-7; D is possibly TRBD2 (6 bases). Deletions cut 6 bases from V and 0 bases from J, with 15 bases between. The CDR3 is 15 amino acids. The germline CDR1 and CDR2 sequences are MDHEN and SYDVKM. CDR3 nucleotide sequence: TGTGCCAGCAGCCCGCCCCGGGGGAGCTCCTACGAGCAGTACTTC. The encoded protein is CASSPPRGSSYEQYF.

In the case of this clone: In the same sample, other DNA sequences code for this CDR3. The chain employs TRBV4-2 and TRBJ1-1; perhaps TRBD1 as D (5 bases). The germline V gene encodes CDR1 LGHNA and CDR2 YNFKEQ. The CDR3 extends over 15 amino acids. The V end was cut by 0 bases, the J end by 1 base, with 9 bases between. The CDR3 DNA reads TGTGCCAGCAGCCAAGATTTCCAGGGGAACACTGAAGCTTTCTTT. Its protein is CASSQDFQGNTEAFF.

This chain connects TRBV12-5 to TRBJ1-6; D is perhaps TRBD1 (6 bases). CDR1 and CDR2 (germline): LGHNT, FRNRAP. The germline V and J ends were trimmed by 8 bases and 9 bases, with 17 bases remaining between them. CDR3 length: 14 residues. CDR3 DNA sequence: TGTGCTAGTCATGGTAGGACAGTGGGTTCACCCCTCCACTTT. It yields the protein CASHGRTVGSPLHF.

The chain is built from TRBV11-1 and TRBJ1-1, with D maybe TRBD1 (5 bases). Per germline, CDR1 SGHAT and CDR2 FQDESV (reference sequence). The CDR3 sequence is 15 residues long. V was trimmed by 6 bases and J by 8 bases, leaving 22 bases between them. The CDR3 nucleotides read TGTGCCAGCAGTCCACGGGGGTGGGACTCACGAGAAGCTTTCTTT. This codes for CASSPRGWDSREAFF. Looking up the rest from reference TRBV11-1 and TRBJ1-1 gives the full variable domain: EAEVAQSPRYKITEKSQAVAFWCDPISGHATLYWYRQILGQGPELLVQFQDESVVDDSQLPKDRFSAERLKGVDSTLKIQPAELGDSAMYLCASSPRGWDSREAFFGQGTRLTVV.

This chain uses TRBV27 with TRBJ2-2, with D hard to call. The CDR3 sequence is 15 residues long. Germline CDR1 reads MNHEY; CDR2 reads SMNVEV (reference sequence). The V gene lost 4 bases and the J gene lost 1 base, with 10 bases spanning the gap. CDR3 loop: CASSSPIQNTGELFF. In nucleotides, the CDR3 is TGTGCCAGCAGTTCCCCCATCCAGAACACCGGGGAGCTGTTTTTT.

This chain connects TRBV6-1 to TRBJ1-2; D gene unclear. Deletions cut 1 base from V and 4 bases from J, with 16 bases between. Germline lookup yields CDR1 MNHNS and CDR2 SASEGT. This CDR3 has 16 amino acids. The CDR3 DNA reads TGTGCCAGCAGTGAAGGAGTCGCCTTTTTGGTCTATGGCTACACCTTC. This sequence encodes CASSEGVAFLVYGYTF.

This chain uses TRBV24-1 with TRBJ2-2; D unresolved. CDR3 size: 15 residues. With 3 bases removed from V and 5 bases from J, the gap between germline ends came to 12 bases. From germline, CDR1 is KGHDR and CDR2 SFDVKD. The CDR3 DNA reads TGTGCCACCAGTGATGACCGGGTCAATACCGGGGAGCTGTTTTTT. Translating it yields CATSDDRVNTGELFF.

Only a few counts were recorded for this clone. This rearrangement joins TRBV3-1 (or the pseudogene TRBV3-2) to TRBJ1-1, with 7 positions matching TRBD1. The CDR3 spans 17 residues. Germline CDR1 and CDR2: LGHDT and YNNKEL (reference sequence). Trimming at V came to 4 bases and at J to 0 bases, leaving 11 bases not matched to a gene. CDR3 nucleotide sequence: TGTGCCAGCAGCCGCAGGGGGAGTGGGGTAGTGAACACTGAAGCTTTCTTT. Translation: CASSRRGSGVVNTEAFF.

The rearrangement joins TRBV19 to TRBJ1-5, with D possibly being TRBD1 (6 bases). Per germline, CDR1 LNHDA and CDR2 SQIVND (reference sequence). This CDR3 has 14 residues. V was clipped by 6 bases and J by 7 bases, with 16 bases between them. CDR3 amino acids: CASRDTGHWQPQHF. The DNA of the CDR3 is TGTGCCAGTAGAGACACAGGGCATTGGCAGCCCCAGCATTTT.

The V gene is TRBV11-3, the J gene TRBJ1-3; D remains ambiguous. Germline V gene sequence: CDR1 SGHNT, CDR2 YENEEA. Trimming took off 3 bases at V and 0 bases at J, with 6 bases between the two ends. The CDR3 extends over 14 amino acids. The CDR3 is CASSLSRSGNTIYF. The CDR3 bases are TGTGCCAGCAGCTTGTCCCGCTCTGGAAACACCATATATTTT. Full variable domain (remainder filled in from reference TRBV11-3 and TRBJ1-3): EAGVVQSPRYKIIEKKQPVAFWCNPISGHNTLYWYLQNLGQGPELLIRYENEEAVDDSQLPKDRFSAERLKGVDSTLKIQPAELGDSAVYLCASSLSRSGNTIYFGEGSWLTVV.

The genes are TRBV7-8 and TRBJ2-3; TRBD2 agrees at 9 bases. This CDR3 contains 17 residues. The V gene end was trimmed by 6 bases and the J gene end by 1 base; junction bases not matched to a gene: 11. Germline V CDR1 and CDR2: SGHVS, FQNEAQ. CDR3 DNA: TGTGCCAGCAGTCGCGCGGCACTAGCGGGCCGCACAGATACGCAGTATTTT. Protein sequence: CASSRAALAGRTDTQYF.

This sequence joins TRBV15 and TRBJ2-3; D is uncertain. The V gene lost 0 bases and the J gene lost 4 bases, with 8 bases spanning the gap. There are 14 residues in the CDR3. The germline V gene has CDR1 LNHNV and CDR2 YYDKDF (reference sequence). The CDR3 here is CATSRDLGADTQYF. The CDR3 nucleotides are TGTGCCACCAGCAGAGATCTAGGAGCAGATACGCAGTATTTT.

The chain combines TRBV6-2 or TRBV6-3 with TRBJ2-1; 7 bases align to TRBD1. Per germline, CDR1 MNHEY and CDR2 SVGEGT. CDR3 length: 16 amino acids. Trimming removed 2 bases from V and 5 bases from J; junction bases left unmatched: 9. The CDR3 here is CASSYTTGFINNEQFF. The DNA for the CDR3 is TGTGCCAGCAGTTACACGACAGGGTTTATTAACAATGAGCAGTTCTTC.

V usage is TRBV5-1 and J usage is TRBJ1-1; TRBD1 is a possible D gene (5 bases). The ends were cut back, 4 bases at V and 7 bases at J, with 20 bases in the middle. Germline lookup yields CDR1 SGHRS and CDR2 YFSETQ. The CDR3 contains 15 residues. CDR3: CASSTGGGSSSEAFF. CDR3 nucleotides: TGCGCCAGCAGCACGGGCGGGGGAAGCAGCAGTGAAGCTTTCTTT.

The chain recombines TRBV6-5 with TRBJ2-1; 9 nucleotides line up with TRBD2. Germline CDR1 MNHEY, CDR2 SVGAGI. V lost 2 bases, J lost 4 bases, and 6 bases stayed unmatched. This CDR3 contains 16 residues. CDR3 protein: CASSYVPSGMYNEQFF. The CDR3 coding sequence is TGTGCCAGCAGTTACGTTCCTAGCGGGATGTACAATGAGCAGTTCTTC.

Only one count was recorded for this clone. This rearrangement joins TRBV5-1 to TRBJ2-7, with 7 bases that match TRBD1. The CDR3 consists of 14 residues. The V gene end was trimmed by 4 bases and the J gene end by 3 bases; junction bases not matched to a gene: 7. Germline CDR1 and CDR2: SGHRS and YFSETQ. This chain's CDR3 is CASSPTTGVYEQYF. In nucleotides, the CDR3 is TGCGCCAGCAGCCCGACCACAGGGGTCTACGAGCAGTACTTC.

V gene TRBV30 combines with J gene TRBJ1-2, with D perhaps matching TRBD1 (5 bases). The CDR3 runs to 13 residues. Germline V gives CDR1 GTSNPN, CDR2 SVGIG (reference sequence). V was trimmed by 4 bases and J by 4 bases, leaving 13 bases between them. CDR3 sequence: CAWNVWGGYGYTF. In DNA form, the CDR3 reads TGTGCCTGGAACGTCTGGGGGGGCTATGGCTACACCTTC.

The chain couples TRBV19 to TRBJ2-4, with 9 bases fitting TRBD2. The CDR3 covers 14 residues. The germline V gene encodes CDR1 LNHDA and CDR2 SQIVND (reference sequence). Unmatched junction bases numbered 1, after V lost 3 bases and J lost 4 bases. The CDR3 coding sequence is TGTGCCAGTAGTATTAGCGGGAGAAAAAACATTCAGTACTTC. This translates into CASSISGRKNIQYF.